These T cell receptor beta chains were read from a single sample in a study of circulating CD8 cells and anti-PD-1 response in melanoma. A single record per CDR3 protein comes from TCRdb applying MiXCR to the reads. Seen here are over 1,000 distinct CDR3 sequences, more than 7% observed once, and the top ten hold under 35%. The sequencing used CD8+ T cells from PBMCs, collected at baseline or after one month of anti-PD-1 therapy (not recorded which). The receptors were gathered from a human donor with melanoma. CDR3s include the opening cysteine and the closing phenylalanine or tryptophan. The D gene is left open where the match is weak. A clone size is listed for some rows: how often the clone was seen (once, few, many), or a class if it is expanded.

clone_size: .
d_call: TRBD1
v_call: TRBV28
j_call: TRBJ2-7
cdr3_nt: TGTGCCAGCAGTTTAGCGAGGACAGGGGGCTGGGAGCAGTACTTC
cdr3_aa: CASSLARTGGWEQYF

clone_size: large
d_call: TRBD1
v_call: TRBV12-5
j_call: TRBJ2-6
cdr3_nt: TGTGCTAGTGCTCTTGGACAGGGAAGGAACGCTGGGGCCAACGTCCTGACTTTC
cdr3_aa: CASALGQGRNAGANVLTF

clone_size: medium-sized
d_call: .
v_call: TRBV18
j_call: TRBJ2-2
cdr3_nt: TGTGCCAGCTCACCGGAGGATGACGGCACCGGGGAGCTGTTTTTT
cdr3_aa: CASSPEDDGTGELFF

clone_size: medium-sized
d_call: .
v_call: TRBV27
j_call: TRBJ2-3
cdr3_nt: TGTGCCAGCAGTTTATCGGGTGCCACAGATACGCAGTATTTT
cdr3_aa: CASSLSGATDTQYF

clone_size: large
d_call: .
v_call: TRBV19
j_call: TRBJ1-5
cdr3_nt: TGTGCCAGTAGTAAGTTCCCCGATCAGCCCCAGCATTTT
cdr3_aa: CASSKFPDQPQHF

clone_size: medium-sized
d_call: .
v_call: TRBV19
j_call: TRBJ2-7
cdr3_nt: TGTGCCAGTAGTATGTGGGGGGCTAACTACGAGCAGTACTTC
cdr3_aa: CASSMWGANYEQYF

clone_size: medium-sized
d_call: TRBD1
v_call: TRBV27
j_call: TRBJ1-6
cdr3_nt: TGTGCCAGCAGTTTAGTACAGGGGGCAGGTTCACCCCTCCACTTT
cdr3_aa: CASSLVQGAGSPLHF

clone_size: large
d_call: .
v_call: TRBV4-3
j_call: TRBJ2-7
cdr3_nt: TGCGCCAGCAGCCCGAGGGGCAGTTCGAACGAGCAGTACTTC
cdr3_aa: CASSPRGSSNEQYF

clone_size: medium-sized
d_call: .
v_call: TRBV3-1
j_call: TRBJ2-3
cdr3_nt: TGTGCCAGCAGCTTAGGCCATGATAGCGGCCCTAGCACAGATACGCAGTATTTT
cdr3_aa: CASSLGHDSGPSTDTQYF

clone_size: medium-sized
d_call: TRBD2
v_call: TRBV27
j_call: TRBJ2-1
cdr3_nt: TGTGCCAGCAGCAACCTAGCGGTTTCTTACAATGAGCAGTTCTTC
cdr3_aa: CASSNLAVSYNEQFF

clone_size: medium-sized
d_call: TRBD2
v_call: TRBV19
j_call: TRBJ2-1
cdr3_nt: TGTGCCAGTAGCGGGGGGGCCTACAATGAGCAGTTCTTC
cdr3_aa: CASSGGAYNEQFF

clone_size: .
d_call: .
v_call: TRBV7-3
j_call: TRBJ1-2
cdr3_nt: TGTGCCAGCACAACGAGGGGCTCAGGTTTC
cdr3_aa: CASTTRGSGF

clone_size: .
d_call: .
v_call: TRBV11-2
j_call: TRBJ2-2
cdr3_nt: TGTGCCAGCAGCTTAGAATTGGTTTTTACCGGGGAGCTGTTTTTT
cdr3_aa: CASSLELVFTGELFF

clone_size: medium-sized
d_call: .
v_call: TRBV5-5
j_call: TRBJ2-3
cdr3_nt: TGTGCCAGCAGCCTCGACCGCTCAGATACGCAGTATTTT
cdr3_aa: CASSLDRSDTQYF

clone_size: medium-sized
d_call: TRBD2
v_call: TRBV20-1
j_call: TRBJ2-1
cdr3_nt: TGCAGTGCTGGGCTAGCGGGGGGTAACAATGAGCAGTTCTTC
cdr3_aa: CSAGLAGGNNEQFF

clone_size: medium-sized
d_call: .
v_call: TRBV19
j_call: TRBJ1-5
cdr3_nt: TGTGCCAGTAGTATTGTGGATAGCAATCAGCCCCAGCATTTT
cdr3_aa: CASSIVDSNQPQHF

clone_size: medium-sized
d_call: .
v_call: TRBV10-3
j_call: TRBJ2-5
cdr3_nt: TGTGCCATCAGTGAAATGGGGGAATTGAAGACCCAGTACTTC
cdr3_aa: CAISEMGELKTQYF

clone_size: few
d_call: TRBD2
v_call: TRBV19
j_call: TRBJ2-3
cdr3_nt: TGTGCCTCCAGAAGTGCGACTAGCGGGGGGAAATTCACAGATACGCAGTATTTT
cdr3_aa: CASRSATSGGKFTDTQYF

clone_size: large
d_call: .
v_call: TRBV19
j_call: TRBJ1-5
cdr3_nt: TGTGCCAGTAGTACAGGTGGAAATCAGCCCCAGCATTTT
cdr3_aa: CASSTGGNQPQHF

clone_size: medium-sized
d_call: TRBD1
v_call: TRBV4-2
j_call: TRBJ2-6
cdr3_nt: TGTGCCAGCAGCAGCCCCGAGGACAGGGAGGAGTCCGGGGCCAACGTCCTGACTTTC
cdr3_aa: CASSSPEDREESGANVLTF

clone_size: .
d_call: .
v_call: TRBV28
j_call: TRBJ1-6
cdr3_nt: TGTGCCAGCAGGGATTACAGCAATTCACCCCTCCACTTT
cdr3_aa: CASRDYSNSPLHF

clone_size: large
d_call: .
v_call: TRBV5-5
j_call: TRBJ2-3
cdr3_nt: TGTGCCAGCAGCCCTTCCGGGGCCTTACCTAGCACAGATACGCAGTATTTT
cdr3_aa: CASSPSGALPSTDTQYF

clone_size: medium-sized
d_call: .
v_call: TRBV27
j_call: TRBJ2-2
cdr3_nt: TGTGCCAGCAGTTTATGGGGAGGCGGGGAGCTGTTTTTT
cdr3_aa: CASSLWGGGELFF

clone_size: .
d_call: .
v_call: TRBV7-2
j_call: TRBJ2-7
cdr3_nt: TGTGCCAGCAGCTGGGCAGAGCGGCACGAGCAGTACTTC
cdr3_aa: CASSWAERHEQYF

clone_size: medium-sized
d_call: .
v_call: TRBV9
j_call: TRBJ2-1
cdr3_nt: TGTGCCAGCAGTTGGGACAGCGGGCATGGGCAGTTCTTC
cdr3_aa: CASSWDSGHGQFF

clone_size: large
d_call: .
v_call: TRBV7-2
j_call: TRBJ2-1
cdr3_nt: TGTGCCAGCAGCTCGGGGACTCTCAATGAGCAGTTCTTC
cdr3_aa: CASSSGTLNEQFF

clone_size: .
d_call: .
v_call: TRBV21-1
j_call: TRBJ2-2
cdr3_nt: TGTGCCAGCAGCAAAGATAAGGGAACGGGCACCGGGGAGCTGTTTTTT
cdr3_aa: CASSKDKGTGTGELFF

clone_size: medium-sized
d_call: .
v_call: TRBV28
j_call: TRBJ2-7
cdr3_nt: TGTGCCAGCATCGGGACAAGGGCTTACGAGCAGTACTTC
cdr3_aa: CASIGTRAYEQYF

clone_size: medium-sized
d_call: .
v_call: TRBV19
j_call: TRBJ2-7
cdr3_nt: TGTGCCAGTAGTATAGATCCCATCTCCTACGAGCAGTACTTC
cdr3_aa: CASSIDPISYEQYF

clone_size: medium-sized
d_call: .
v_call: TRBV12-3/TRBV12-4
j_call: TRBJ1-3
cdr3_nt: TGTGCCAGCAGTCAACAAGCCGGCGGAAACACCATATATTTT
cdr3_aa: CASSQQAGGNTIYF

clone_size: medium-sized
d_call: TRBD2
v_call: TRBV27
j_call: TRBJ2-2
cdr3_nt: TGTGCCAGCAGTTGGGAGCGGGAGAACACCGGGGAGCTGTTTTTT
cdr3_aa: CASSWERENTGELFF

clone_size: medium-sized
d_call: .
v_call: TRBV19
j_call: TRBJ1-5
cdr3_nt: TGTGCCAGCAACCCTCAGGGGCTAGGGCAGCCCCAGCATTTT
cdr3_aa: CASNPQGLGQPQHF

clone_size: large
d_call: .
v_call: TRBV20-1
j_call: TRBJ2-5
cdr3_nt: TGCAGTGCCCAAAGCGAGAACCAAGAGACCCAGTACTTC
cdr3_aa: CSAQSENQETQYF

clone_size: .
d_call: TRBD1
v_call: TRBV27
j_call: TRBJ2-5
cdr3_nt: TGTGCCAGCAGTCCTCTTAAGAAGGCGAGGGGGCCAGAGACCCAGTACTTC
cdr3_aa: CASSPLKKARGPETQYF

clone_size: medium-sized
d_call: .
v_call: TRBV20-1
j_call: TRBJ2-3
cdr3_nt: TGCAGTGCTGGTAGACGGCTTAGCACAGATACGCAGTATTTT
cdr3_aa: CSAGRRLSTDTQYF

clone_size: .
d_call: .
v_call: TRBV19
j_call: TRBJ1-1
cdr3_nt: TGTGCCAGTAGTATTTCAGGTTACACTGAAGCTTTCTTT
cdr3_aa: CASSISGYTEAFF

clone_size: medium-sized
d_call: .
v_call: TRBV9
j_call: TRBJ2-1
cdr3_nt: TGTGCCAGCAGCGTGGCTAGCGGGACAGGTGAGCAGTTCTTC
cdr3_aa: CASSVASGTGEQFF

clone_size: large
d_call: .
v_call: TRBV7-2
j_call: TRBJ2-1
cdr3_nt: TGTGCCAGCAGCTTAGCCCTAGGACAGTACTCCTACAATGAGCAGTTCTTC
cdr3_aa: CASSLALGQYSYNEQFF

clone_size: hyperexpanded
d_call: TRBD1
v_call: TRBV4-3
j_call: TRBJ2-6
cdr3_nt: TGCGCCAGCAGCCAACTGGCCGGGACAGGGAGCTCTGGGGCCAACGTCCTGACTTTC
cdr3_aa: CASSQLAGTGSSGANVLTF

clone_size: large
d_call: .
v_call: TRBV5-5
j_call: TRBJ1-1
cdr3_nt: TGTGCCAGCAGCTCGTGGTGGACAGATATGAACACTGAAGCTTTCTTT
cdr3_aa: CASSSWWTDMNTEAFF